This T cell receptor beta chain was sequenced in a study of regulatory dendritic cells for organ transplantation (dated by TCRdb to about 2017). About the investigation overall: Sorted naive and memory CD4+ and CD8+ T cells had their TCRbeta repertoires sequenced both before and after allostimulation with either regulatory or mature dendritic cells.

TCRbeta CDR3 regions were amplified by multiplexed two-step PCR using Vbeta-specific forward primers and Jbeta-specific reverse primers. TCRbeta libraries were sequenced on an Illumina instrument through the immunoSEQ service. Turning to the authors' computational methods: IMGT annotation was used to assign V, D and J genes, and synthetic CDR3 analogues were used to correct the counts for multiplex PCR bias. Repertoire clonality was computed in the immunoSEQ Analyzer as one minus normalized Shannon entropy. Whether a clone counted as expanded was decided by Fisher's exact test with Benjamini-Hochberg false discovery rate control and a two-tailed cutoff of P<0.01. The clones in this table, taken by TCRdb from immuneACCESS, are in-frame only. Not every clone is retained; where verified, under half of the shortfall comes from an unresolved V gene, and the cause of the rest is unknown. V and J calls and clone size are those listed in that table; D and trimming were worked out from the DNA. The sample has about 38,000 clones on record, around nine tenths of them singletons. About 0.11% of the sample is held by the ten biggest clonotypes.

With respect to this clone: No antigen is known for it. No base quality values were provided; no much bigger clone lies one nucleotide off.

FACS was used to sort naive T cells as CD45RA+ cells and memory T cells as CD45RO+ CD4+ or CD8+ cells. T cells for TCR sequencing came from a couple of healthy control subjects. Unstimulated sorted T cell subsets served as baseline controls for the mixed lymphocyte reactions. The Qiagen DNeasy Blood & Tissue Kit was used for extraction of genomic DNA. Broad study findings and their caveats: Only two subjects were sequenced, and the authors noted considerable between-individual heterogeneity in the alloreactive memory CD8+ T cell pool. In both subjects, allostimulation led to expansion of memory CD8+ clones, though the expansion induced by regulatory dendritic cells appeared to be more limited than that induced by mature dendritic cells. Naive CD4+ and CD8+ T cells showed highly diverse repertoires, whereas memory cells were less diverse and memory CD8+ cells were the most oligoclonal. Of the resting subsets, the one holding the most alloreactive TCR clonotypes was memory CD8+ T cells.

Clipping removes 2 bases from V and 2 bases from J, with 9 as the unmatched junction base count. The CDR3 starts with the cysteine, ends with the phenylalanine, and has 16 residues. Here the CDR3 DNA is all that survives: 48 bases in frame from base 1. The germline V gene gives CDR1 as SGHTA and CDR2 as FQGTGA. Sequenced sample: naive CD8+ T cells from blood. This specimen's cell subset or site label, interpreted: CD45RA+ naive T cells. The V and J segments used are TRBV7-3 and TRBJ2-7; TRBD2 fits 7 bases in the junction. This sequence was found in a human donor in good health. CDR3 region: CASSLRTAGVPYEQYF. The DNA reads TGTGCCAGCAGCTTACGTACGGCGGGAGTACCCTACGAGCAGTACTTC.